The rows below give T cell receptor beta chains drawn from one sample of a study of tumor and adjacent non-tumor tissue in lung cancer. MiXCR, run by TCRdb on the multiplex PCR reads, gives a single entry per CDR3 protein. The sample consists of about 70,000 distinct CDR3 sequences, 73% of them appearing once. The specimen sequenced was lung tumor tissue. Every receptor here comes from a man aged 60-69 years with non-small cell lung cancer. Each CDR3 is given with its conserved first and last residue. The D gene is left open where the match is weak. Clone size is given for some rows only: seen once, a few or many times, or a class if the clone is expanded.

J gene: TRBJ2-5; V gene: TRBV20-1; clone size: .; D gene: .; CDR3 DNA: TGCGCTGCTAGAGATCCCCCATTTGCGGGGGAGACCCAGTACTTC; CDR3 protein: CAARDPPFAGETQYF
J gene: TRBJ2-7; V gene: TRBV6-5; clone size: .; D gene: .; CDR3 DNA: TGTGCCATCACTTACGGGGCTAGACAGGTTTACGAGCAGTACTTC; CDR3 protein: CAITYGARQVYEQYF
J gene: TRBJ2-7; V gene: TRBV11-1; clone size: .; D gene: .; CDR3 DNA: TGTGTCAGCAAGCGGAATAGGACTATCCACGAGCAGTACTTC; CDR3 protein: CVSKRNRTIHEQYF
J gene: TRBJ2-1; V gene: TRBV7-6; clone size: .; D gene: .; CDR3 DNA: TGTGCCAGCAGCTTAGATAGTCAACGGGGCCTACTCTACAATGAGCAGTTCTTC; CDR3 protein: CASSLDSQRGLLYNEQFF
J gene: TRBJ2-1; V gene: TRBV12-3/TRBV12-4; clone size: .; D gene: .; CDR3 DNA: TGTGCCAGCAGTCTCTCGGGGATCACCTACAATGAGCGGTTCTTC; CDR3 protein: CASSLSGITYNERFF
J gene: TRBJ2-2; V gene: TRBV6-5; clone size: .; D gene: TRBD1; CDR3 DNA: TGTGACAGCACCAGCCAGGGGGCGCCGAACACCGGGGAGCTGTTTTTT; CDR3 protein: CDSTSQGAPNTGELFF
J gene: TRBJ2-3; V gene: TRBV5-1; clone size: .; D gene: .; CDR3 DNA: TGCGCCAACAGCGTACGATTCACAGATACGCAGTATTTT; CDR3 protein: CANSVRFTDTQYF
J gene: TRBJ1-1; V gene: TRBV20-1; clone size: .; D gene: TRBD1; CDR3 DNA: TGCAGTGCCAAACAGGGGTTGATCACTGAAGCTTTCTTT; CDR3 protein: CSAKQGLITEAFF
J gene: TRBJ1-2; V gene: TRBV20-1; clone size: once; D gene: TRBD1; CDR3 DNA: TGCAGTGCTAGAACTGAGACAGGGAATGACACCTATGGCTACGCCTTC; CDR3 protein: CSARTETGNDTYGYAF
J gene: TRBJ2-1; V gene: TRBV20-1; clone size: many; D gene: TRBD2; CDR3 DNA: TGCAGTGCTAGAGTAGGGCTAGCGGGATACAATGAGCAGTTCTTC; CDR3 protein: CSARVGLAGYNEQFF
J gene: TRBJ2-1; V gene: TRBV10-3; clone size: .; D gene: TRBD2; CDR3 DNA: TGTGCCATCAGTGCTCGACTAGCGACCAACAATGAGCAGTTCTTC; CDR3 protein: CAISARLATNNEQFF